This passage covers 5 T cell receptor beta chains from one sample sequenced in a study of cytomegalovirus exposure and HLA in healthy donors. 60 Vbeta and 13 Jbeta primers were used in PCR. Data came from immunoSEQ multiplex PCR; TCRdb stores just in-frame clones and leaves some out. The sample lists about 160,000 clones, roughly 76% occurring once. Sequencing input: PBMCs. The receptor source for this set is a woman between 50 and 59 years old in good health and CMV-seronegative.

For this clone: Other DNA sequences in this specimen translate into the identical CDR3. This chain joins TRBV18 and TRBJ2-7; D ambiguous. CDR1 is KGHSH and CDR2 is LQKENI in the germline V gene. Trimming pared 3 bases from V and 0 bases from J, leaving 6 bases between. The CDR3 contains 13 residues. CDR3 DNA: TGTGCCAGCTCACCTCCTAGCTCCTACGAGCAGTACTTC. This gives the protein CASSPPSSYEQYF.

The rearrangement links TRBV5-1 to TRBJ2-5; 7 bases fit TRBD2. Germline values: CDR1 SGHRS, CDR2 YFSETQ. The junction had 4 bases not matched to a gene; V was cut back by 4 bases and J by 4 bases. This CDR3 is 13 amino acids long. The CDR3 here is CASSGLVGETQYF. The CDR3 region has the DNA TGCGCCAGCAGCGGACTAGTCGGAGAGACCCAGTACTTC.

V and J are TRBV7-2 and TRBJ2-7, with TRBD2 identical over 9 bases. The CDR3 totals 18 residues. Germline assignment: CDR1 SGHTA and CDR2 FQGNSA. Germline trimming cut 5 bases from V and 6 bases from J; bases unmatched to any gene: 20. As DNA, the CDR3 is TGTGCCAGCAGCCGAGATGGACAGTATAGCGGGAGTGGCAGCGAGCAGTACTTC. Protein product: CASSRDGQYSGSGSEQYF.

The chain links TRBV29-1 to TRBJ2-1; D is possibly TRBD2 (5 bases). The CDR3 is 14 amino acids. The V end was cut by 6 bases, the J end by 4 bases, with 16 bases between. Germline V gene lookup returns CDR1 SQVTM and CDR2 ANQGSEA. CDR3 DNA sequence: TGCAGCGTCGTCCAGCCGGGGTTATACAATGAGCAGTTCTTC. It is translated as CSVVQPGLYNEQFF.

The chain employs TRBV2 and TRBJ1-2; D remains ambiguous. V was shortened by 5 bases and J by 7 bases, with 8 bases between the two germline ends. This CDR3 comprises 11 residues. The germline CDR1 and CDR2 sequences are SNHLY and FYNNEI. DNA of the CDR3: TGTGCCAGCAGTCTTGATAGTGGCTACACCTTC. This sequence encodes CASSLDSGYTF.